The clone carrying this T cell receptor beta chain was found a few times. The antigen is unknown. A single record per CDR3 protein comes from TCRdb applying MiXCR to the 5' RACE reads. The table lists 530,000 or so distinct CDR3 sequences, 17% of them singletons, with approximately 8.1% in the top ten. Deletions cut 4 bases from V and 4 bases from J, with 13 bases between. Germline CDR1 reads DFQATT; CDR2 reads SNEGSKA (reference sequence). This CDR3 spans 13 amino acids. These data originate in a study of T-cell memory formation after mild COVID-19. Study background: TCR clusters largely stayed donor specific. Regarding the study as a whole: Pre-infection memory carried some responding clones, suggesting that cross-reactive memory joined. Contracting clones, day 15 to 85, had balanced CD4/CD8, and later expanders favored CD4+.

This sequence was found in an adult woman who had mild COVID-19 (a few samples of this study predate the infection). Cell type and time point are not known. Source material: PBMCs or a T cell subset sorted from them (not recorded which). This chain links TRBV20-1 with TRBJ1-2; maybe TRBD1 (6 bases). The CDR3 nucleotides read TGCAGTGCTATTTTGGACAGATTCTATGGCTACACCTTC. This translates into CSAILDRFYGYTF.